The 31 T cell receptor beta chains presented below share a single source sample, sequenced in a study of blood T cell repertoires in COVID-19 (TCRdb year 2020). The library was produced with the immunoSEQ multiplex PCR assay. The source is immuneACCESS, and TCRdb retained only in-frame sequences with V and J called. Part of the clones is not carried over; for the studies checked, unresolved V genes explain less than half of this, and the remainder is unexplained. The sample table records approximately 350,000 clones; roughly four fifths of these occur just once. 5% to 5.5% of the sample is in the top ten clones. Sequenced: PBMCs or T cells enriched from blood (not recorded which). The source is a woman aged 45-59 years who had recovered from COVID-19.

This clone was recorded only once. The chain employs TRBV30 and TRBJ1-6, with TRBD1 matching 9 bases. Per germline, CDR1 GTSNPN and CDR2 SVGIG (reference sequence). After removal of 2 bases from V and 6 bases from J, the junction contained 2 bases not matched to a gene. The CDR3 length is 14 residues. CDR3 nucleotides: TGTGCCTGGAGTTTGGGACAGGGTAATTCACCCCTCCACTTT. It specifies CAWSLGQGNSPLHF.

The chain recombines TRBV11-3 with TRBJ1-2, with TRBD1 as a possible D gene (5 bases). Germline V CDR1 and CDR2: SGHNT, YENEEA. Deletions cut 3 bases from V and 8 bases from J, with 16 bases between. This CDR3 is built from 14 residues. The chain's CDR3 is CASSFGGVKKGYTF. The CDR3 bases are TGTGCCAGCAGCTTCGGGGGGGTGAAGAAGGGCTACACCTTC.

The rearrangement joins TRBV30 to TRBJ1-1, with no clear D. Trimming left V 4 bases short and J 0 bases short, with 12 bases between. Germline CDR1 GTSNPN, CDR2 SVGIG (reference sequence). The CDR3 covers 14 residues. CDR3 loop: CAWTLGFMNTEAFF. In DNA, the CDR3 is TGTGCCTGGACCCTAGGCTTCATGAACACTGAAGCTTTCTTT.

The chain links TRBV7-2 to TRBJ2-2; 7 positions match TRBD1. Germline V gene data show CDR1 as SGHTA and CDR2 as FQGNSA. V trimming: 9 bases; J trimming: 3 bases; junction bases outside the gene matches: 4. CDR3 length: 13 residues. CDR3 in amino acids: CARTTGDTGELFF. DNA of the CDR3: TGTGCCAGAACCACAGGGGACACCGGGGAGCTGTTTTTT.

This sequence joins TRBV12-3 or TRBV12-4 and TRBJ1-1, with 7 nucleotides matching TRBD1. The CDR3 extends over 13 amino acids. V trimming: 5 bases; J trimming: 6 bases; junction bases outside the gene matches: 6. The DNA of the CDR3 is TGTGCCAGCAGTCAGGATCAGGGGGCTGAAGCTTTCTTT. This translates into CASSQDQGAEAFF.

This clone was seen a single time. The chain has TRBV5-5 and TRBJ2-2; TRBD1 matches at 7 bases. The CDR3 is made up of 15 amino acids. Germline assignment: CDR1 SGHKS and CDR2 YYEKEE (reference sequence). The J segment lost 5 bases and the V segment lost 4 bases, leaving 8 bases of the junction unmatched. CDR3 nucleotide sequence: TGTGCCAGCAGCACAGACAGGGTTCGAACCGGGGAGCTGTTTTTT. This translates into CASSTDRVRTGELFF.

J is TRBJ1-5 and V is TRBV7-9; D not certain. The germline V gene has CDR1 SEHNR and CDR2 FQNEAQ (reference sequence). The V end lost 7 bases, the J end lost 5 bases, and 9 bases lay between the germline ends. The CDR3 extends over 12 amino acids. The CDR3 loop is CASTIGDQPQHF. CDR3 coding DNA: TGTGCCAGCACCATTGGAGATCAGCCCCAGCATTTT.

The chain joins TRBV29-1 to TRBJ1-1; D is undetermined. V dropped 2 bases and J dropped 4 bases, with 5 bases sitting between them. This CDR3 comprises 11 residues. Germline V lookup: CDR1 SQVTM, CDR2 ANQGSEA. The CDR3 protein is CSVEFRTEAFF. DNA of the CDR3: TGCAGCGTTGAATTCCGCACTGAAGCTTTCTTT. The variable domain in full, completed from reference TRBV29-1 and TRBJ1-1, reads SAVISQKPSRDICQRGTSLTIQCQVDSQVTMMFWYRQQPGQSLTLIATANQGSEATYESGFVIDKFPISRPNLTFSTLTVSNMSPEDSSIYLCSVEFRTEAFFGQGTRLTVV.

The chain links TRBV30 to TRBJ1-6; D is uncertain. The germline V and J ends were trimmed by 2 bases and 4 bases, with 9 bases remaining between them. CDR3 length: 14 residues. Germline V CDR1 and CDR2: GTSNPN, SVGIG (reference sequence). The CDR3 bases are TGTGCCTGGAGTCCCACCAGGTATAATTCACCCCTCCACTTT. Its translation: CAWSPTRYNSPLHF.

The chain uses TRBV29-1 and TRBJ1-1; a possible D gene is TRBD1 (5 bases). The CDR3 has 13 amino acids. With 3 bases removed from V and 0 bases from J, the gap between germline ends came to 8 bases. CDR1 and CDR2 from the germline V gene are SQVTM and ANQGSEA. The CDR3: CSVDGGLNTEAFF. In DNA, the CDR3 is TGCAGCGTTGACGGGGGATTGAACACTGAAGCTTTCTTT.

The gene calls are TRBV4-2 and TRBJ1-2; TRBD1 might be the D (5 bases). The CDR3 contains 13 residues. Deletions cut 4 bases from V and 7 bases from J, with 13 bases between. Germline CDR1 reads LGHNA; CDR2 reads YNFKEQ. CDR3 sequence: CASSLGRGSGYTF. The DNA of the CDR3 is TGTGCCAGCAGCCTGGGGAGGGGTTCTGGCTACACCTTC.

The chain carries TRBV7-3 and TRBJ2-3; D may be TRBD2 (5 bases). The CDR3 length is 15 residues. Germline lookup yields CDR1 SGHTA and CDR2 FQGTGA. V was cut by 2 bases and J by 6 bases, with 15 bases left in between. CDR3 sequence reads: CASSLLSTPGDTQYF. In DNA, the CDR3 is TGTGCCAGCAGCTTACTCTCGACGCCGGGGGATACGCAGTATTTT.

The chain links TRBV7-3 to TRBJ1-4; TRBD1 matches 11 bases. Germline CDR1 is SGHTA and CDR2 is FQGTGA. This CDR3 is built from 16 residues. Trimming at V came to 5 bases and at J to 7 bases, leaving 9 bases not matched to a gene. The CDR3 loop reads CASSLPSGQGGEKLFF. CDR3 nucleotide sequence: TGTGCCAGCAGCCTGCCTTCGGGACAGGGGGGTGAAAAACTGTTTTTT.

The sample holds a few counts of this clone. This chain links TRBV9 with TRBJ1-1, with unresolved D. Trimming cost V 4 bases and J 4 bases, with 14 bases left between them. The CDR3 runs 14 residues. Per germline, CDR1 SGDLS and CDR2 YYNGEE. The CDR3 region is CASSPHRWSTEAFF. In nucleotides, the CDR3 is TGTGCCAGCAGCCCGCATCGCTGGAGCACTGAAGCTTTCTTT.

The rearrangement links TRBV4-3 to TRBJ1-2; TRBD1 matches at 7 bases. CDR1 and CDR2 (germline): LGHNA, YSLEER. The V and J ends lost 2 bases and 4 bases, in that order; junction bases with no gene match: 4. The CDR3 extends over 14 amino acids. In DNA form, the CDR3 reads TGCGCCAGCAGCCAACAAGGGACAGTCTATGGCTACACCTTC. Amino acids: CASSQQGTVYGYTF.

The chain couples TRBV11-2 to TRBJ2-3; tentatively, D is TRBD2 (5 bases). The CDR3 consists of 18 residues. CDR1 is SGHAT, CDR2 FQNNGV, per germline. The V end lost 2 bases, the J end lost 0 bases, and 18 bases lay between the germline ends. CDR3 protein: CASSLIGWLGGSTDTQYF. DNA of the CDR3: TGTGCCAGCAGCTTAATTGGCTGGCTTGGCGGGAGCACAGATACGCAGTATTTT.

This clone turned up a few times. The CDR3, as DNA: TGTGCCACCAGCAGAGGTGGACAGGGATTTGGAAACACCATATATTTT. Protein sequence: CATSRGGQGFGNTIYF. The V call is TRBV15, the J call TRBJ1-3, with 8 nucleotides matching TRBD1. V shed 1 base, J shed 3 bases, and the junction held 5 bases outside the gene matches. CDR1 and CDR2 from the germline V gene are LNHNV and YYDKDF (reference sequence). This CDR3 spans 16 amino acids.

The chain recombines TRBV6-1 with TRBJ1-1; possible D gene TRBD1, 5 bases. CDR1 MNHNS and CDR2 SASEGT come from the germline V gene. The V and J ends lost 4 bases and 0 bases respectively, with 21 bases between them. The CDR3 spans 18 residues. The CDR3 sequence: CASSGEWRGDPMNTEAFF. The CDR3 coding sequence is TGTGCCAGCAGTGGCGAGTGGCGGGGGGACCCAATGAACACTGAAGCTTTCTTT.

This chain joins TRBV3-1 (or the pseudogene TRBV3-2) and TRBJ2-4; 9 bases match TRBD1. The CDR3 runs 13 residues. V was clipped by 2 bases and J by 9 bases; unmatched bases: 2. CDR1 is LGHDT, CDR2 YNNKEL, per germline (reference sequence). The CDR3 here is CASSQRQGVIQYF. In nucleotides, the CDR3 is TGTGCCAGCAGCCAACGACAGGGGGTCATTCAGTACTTC.

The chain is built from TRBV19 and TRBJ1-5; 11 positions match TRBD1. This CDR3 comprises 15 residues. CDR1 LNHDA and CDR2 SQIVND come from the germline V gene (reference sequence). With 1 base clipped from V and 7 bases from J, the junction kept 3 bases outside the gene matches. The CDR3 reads CASSIGDRGKQPQHF. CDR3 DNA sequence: TGTGCCAGTAGTATAGGGGACAGGGGGAAGCAGCCCCAGCATTTT.

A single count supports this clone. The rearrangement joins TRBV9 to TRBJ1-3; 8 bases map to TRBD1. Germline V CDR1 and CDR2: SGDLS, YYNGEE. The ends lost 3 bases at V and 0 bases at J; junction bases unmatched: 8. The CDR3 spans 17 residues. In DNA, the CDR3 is TGTGCCAGCAGCGCCCCCGGGACAGGCATCTCTGGAAACACCATATATTTT. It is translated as CASSAPGTGISGNTIYF.

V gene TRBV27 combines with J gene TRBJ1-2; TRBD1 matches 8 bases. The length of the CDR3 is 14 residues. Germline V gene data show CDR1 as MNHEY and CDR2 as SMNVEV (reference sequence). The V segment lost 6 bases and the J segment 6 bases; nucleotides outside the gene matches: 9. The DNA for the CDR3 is TGTGCCAGCAGAAGGACAGGGATTGGCGATGGCTACACCTTC. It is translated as CASRRTGIGDGYTF.

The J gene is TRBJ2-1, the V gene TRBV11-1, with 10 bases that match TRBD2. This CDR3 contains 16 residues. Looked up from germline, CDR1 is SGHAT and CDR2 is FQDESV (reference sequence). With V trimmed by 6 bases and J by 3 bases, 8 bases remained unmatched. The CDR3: CASSYLAGAVYNEQFF. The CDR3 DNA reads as TGTGCCAGCAGTTATCTAGCGGGAGCGGTCTACAATGAGCAGTTCTTC.

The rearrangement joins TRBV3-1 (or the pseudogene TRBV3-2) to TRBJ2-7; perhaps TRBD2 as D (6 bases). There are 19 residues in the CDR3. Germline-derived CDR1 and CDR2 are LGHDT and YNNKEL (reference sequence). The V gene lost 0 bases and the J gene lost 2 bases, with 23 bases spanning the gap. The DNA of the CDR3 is TGTGCCAGCAGCCAAGATTGGTGGAGGGCGGGGCCGGGCACCTACGAGCAGTACTTC. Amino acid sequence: CASSQDWWRAGPGTYEQYF.

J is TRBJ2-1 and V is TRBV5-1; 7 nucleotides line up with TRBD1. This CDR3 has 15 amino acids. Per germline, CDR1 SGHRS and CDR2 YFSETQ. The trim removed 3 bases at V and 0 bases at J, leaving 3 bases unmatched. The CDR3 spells CASSSGQSSYNEQFF. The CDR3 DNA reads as TGCGCCAGCAGCTCGGGACAGAGCTCCTACAATGAGCAGTTCTTC.

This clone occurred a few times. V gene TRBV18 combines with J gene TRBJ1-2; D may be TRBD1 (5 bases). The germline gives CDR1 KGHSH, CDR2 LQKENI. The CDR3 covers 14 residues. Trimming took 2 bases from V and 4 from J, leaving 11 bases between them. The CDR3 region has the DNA TGTGCCAGCTCACCAGGACACACTCTCTATGGCTACACCTTC. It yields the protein CASSPGHTLYGYTF. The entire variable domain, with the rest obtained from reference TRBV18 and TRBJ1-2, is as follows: NAGVMQNPRHLVRRRGQEARLRCSPMKGHSHVYWYRQLPEEGLKFMVYLQKENIIDESGMPKERFSAEFPKEGPSILRIQQVVRGDSAAYFCASSPGHTLYGYTFGSGTRLTVV.

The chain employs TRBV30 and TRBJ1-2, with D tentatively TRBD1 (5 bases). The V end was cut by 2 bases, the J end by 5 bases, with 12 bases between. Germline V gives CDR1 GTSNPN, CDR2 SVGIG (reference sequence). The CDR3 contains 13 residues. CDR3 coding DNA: TGTGCCTGGAGTAATGACAGAGATTATGGCTACACCTTC. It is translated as CAWSNDRDYGYTF.

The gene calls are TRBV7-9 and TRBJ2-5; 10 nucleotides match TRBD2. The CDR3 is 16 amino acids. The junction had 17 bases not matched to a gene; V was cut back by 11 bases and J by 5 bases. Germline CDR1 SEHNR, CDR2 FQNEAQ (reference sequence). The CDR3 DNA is TGTGCCGTTTCCGGACTAGCGGCAAACGGGGGGGAGACCCAGTACTTC. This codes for CAVSGLAANGGETQYF.

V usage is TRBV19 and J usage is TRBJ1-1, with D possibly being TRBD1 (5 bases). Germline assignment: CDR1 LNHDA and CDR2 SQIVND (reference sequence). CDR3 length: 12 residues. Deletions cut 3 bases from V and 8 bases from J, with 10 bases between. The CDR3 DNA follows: TGTGCCAGTAGTATCGCGGGGGTAGAAGCTTTCTTT. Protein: CASSIAGVEAFF. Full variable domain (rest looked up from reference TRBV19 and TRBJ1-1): DGGITQSPKYLFRKEGQNVTLSCEQNLNHDAMYWYRQDPGQGLRLIYYSQIVNDFQKGDIAEGYSVSREKKESFPLTVTSAQKNPTAFYLCASSIAGVEAFFGQGTRLTVV.

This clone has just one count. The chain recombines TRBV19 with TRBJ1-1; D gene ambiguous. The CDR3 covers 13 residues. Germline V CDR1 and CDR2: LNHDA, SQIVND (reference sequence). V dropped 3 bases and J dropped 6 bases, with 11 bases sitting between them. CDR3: CASSIEVSSEAFF. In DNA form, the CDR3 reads TGTGCCAGTAGTATCGAGGTAAGCTCTGAAGCTTTCTTT.

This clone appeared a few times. The CDR3 spells CASSQPQGLYGYTF. The CDR3 DNA reads as TGCGCCAGCAGCCAACCCCAGGGCCTTTATGGCTACACCTTC. The J gene is TRBJ1-2, the V gene TRBV4-1; a possible D gene is TRBD1 (5 bases). Germline lookup yields CDR1 MGHRA and CDR2 YSYEKL. The CDR3 is 14 residues long. The V end lost 2 bases, the J end lost 5 bases, and 12 bases lay between the germline ends.